The rows below give T cell receptor beta chains drawn from one sample of a study of vaccination effects on CD4 cells after COVID-19. Profiled with immunoSEQ multiplex PCR; TCRdb holds only in-frame clones, not every one. The data contain some 14,000 clones, approximately 82% of them singletons. The antigens these receptors bind are not known. The sequenced sample was CD4+ T cells from PBMCs cultured with HCoV-229E spike peptides, obtained before COVID-19 vaccination. Receptors originate from a human donor who received a COVID-19 vaccine. CDR3s leave out the opening cysteine and the closing phenylalanine or tryptophan.

v_call	cdr3_aa
TRBV5-1	ASSLATGNYYGYT
TRBV19	ASSIGHSSNEQF
TRBV3-1/TRBV3-2	ASSQAGATEAF
TRBV3-1/TRBV3-2	ASSQRQGRGYT
TRBV6-1	ASREGGTYDTQY
TRBV7-6	ASSKGPGTGGTYEQY
TRBV24-1	ATSAGRRANQPQH
TRBV24-1	ATSDSGSFQETQY
TRBV6-2/TRBV6-3	ASSYSGYGYT
TRBV28	ASRLPGLYGYT
TRBV7-9	ASSDIVGTGELF
TRBV6-5	ASSYSGPGQGDTIY
TRBV11-3	ASSLDRGPQETQY
TRBV11-2	ASGWGGGRNTGELF
TRBV6-6	ASQSGNTIY
TRBV13	ASRQTSGSVTYNEQF
TRBV10-3	AIKAASGRPSAGELF
TRBV30	AWSVLARPTSYEQY
TRBV5-1	ASSMTPRQGRGGTGNTIY
TRBV19	ASSLGQLGPQH
TRBV6-2/TRBV6-3	ASSYPEAGGAITDTQY
TRBV4-1	ASSQDFRRLNTEAF
TRBV28	ASSPGRGVDGYT
TRBV6-1	ASSDAQGVTGELF
TRBV3-1/TRBV3-2	ASSQEGRPEAF
TRBV7-2	ASSLARGGETQY
TRBV27	ASSLWGRSNEQF
TRBV5-1	ASSSQTTGGGGYT
TRBV5-4	ASSTSLLAGVGNEQF
TRBV5-1	ASSLARGIGEKLF
TRBV28	ASSLFWGGQPQH